One sample yielded the 30 T cell receptor beta chains listed below, sequenced in a study of Ad26.COV2.S vaccination and SARS-CoV-2 variants. As for treatment: 15 to 20 received Ad26.COV2.S at low or high dose, single or two shots; 5 received placebo; per-sample allocation not given. Samples were taken on day 63 after the first vaccine or placebo injection. Generated by immunoSEQ multiplex PCR, the TCRdb table keeps only in-frame clones and is missing some. The sample comprises approximately 410,000 clones, 92% of which are singletons, and about 1.7% rests with the top ten. This specimen was peripheral blood, taken in a trial of Ad26.COV2.S vaccine versus placebo. These receptors came from a person between 18 and 65 years old who received the Ad26.COV2.S COVID-19 vaccine or a placebo.

The chain is built from TRBV7-6 and TRBJ1-2; D is ambiguous. CDR3 length: 18 amino acids. Germline V CDR1 and CDR2: SGHVS, FNYEAQ. Trimming pared 2 bases from V and 2 bases from J, leaving 21 bases between. The CDR3 here is CASSLFPKTAGPNYGYTF. As DNA, the CDR3 is TGTGCCAGCAGCTTATTCCCGAAGACGGCAGGCCCAAACTATGGCTACACCTTC.

This chain joins TRBV11-2 and TRBJ2-3; D not certain. Per the germline V gene, CDR1 is SGHAT and CDR2 is FQNNGV. Trimming stripped 3 bases from V and 2 bases from J, with 15 bases between. The CDR3 sequence is 16 residues long. The CDR3 protein is CASSLLLGSATDTQYF. In DNA form, the CDR3 reads TGTGCCAGCAGCTTGCTCCTAGGTTCGGCCACAGATACGCAGTATTTT.

The J gene is TRBJ2-7, the V gene TRBV5-1; 8 bases map to TRBD2. This CDR3 has 15 residues. Looked up from germline, CDR1 is SGHRS and CDR2 is YFSETQ. After removal of 6 bases from V and 3 bases from J, the junction contained 11 bases not matched to a gene. CDR3 loop: CASNLDGLALYEQYF. For the CDR3, the DNA is TGCGCCAGCAATTTGGACGGACTAGCACTCTACGAGCAGTACTTC. The full variable domain, rest sourced from reference TRBV5-1 and TRBJ2-7, is KAGVTQTPRYLIKTRGQQVTLSCSPISGHRSVSWYQQTPGQGLQFLFEYFSETQRNKGNFPGRFSGRQFSNSRSEMNVSTLELGDSALYLCASNLDGLALYEQYFGPGTRLTVT.

The gene calls are TRBV5-1 and TRBJ2-7; tentatively, D is TRBD2 (7 bases). The CDR3 sequence is 17 residues long. Trimming stripped 4 bases from V and 0 bases from J, with 20 bases between. The germline V gene encodes CDR1 SGHRS and CDR2 YFSETQ. CDR3 DNA sequence: TGCGCCAGCAGCCCCATGGGGGGGGCGGTTAGCTCCTACGAGCAGTACTTC. Its translation: CASSPMGGAVSSYEQYF.

To note about this clone: At the DNA level, this CDR3 is encoded by other sequences in the same sample as well. CDR3 nucleotides: TGTGCCAGTAGTATTCTTAGCACCGGGGAGCTGTTTTTT. Translated: CASSILSTGELFF. The rearrangement links TRBV19 to TRBJ2-2; D gene unclear. The germline V gene encodes CDR1 LNHDA and CDR2 SQIVND (reference sequence). Trimming removed 3 bases at V and 4 bases at J, with 6 bases between. The CDR3 extends over 13 amino acids.

Details on this clone: This same CDR3 is encoded by further DNA sequences in the sample. DNA of the CDR3: TGTGCCAGCAGCTTGGCAGGGAACACAGATACGCAGTATTTT. Residues: CASSLAGNTDTQYF. The genes are TRBV5-6 and TRBJ2-3; possible D gene TRBD1, 5 bases. The CDR3 is made up of 14 amino acids. The V gene lost 0 bases and the J gene lost 2 bases, with 7 bases spanning the gap. In germline, CDR1 is SGHDT, CDR2 YYEEEE.

This chain links TRBV19 with TRBJ2-1; no clear D gene. The germline V and J ends were trimmed by 5 bases and 6 bases, with 17 bases remaining between them. CDR3 size: 15 residues. Germline values: CDR1 LNHDA, CDR2 SQIVND (reference sequence). CDR3 nucleotide sequence: TGTGCCAGTAGTCTAAGACAAAGCCTCGGCAATGAGCAGTTCTTC. This gives the protein CASSLRQSLGNEQFF.

The V gene is TRBV19, the J gene TRBJ2-1; D possibly corresponds to TRBD2 (6 bases). Trimming shortened V by 7 bases and J by 0 bases, and 16 bases separated the two germline ends. Germline CDR1 and CDR2: LNHDA and SQIVND (reference sequence). The CDR3 has 16 amino acids. In DNA, the CDR3 is TGTGCCAGTACACTCAACGACGGGAGCTCCTACAATGAGCAGTTCTTC. Its protein is CASTLNDGSSYNEQFF.

V is TRBV27 and J is TRBJ1-2; D perhaps matches TRBD1 (5 bases). The CDR3 loop spans 14 amino acids. V was cut by 2 bases and J by 2 bases, with 9 bases left in between. The V gene's germline CDR1 is MNHEY and CDR2 SMNVEV (reference sequence). The CDR3, as DNA: TGTGCCAGCAGTTTAGGGGGGGGGAACTATGGCTACACCTTC. This sequence encodes CASSLGGGNYGYTF.

CDR3 nucleotides: TGTGCCAGCAGCCGGCCGACCAGACTTTTTGGTCGGAACGAGCAGTACTTC. Amino acid sequence: CASSRPTRLFGRNEQYF. The chain uses TRBV11-2 and TRBJ2-7; the D is unclear. CDR1 is SGHAT, CDR2 FQNNGV, per germline. The CDR3 length is 17 residues. V lost 5 bases, J lost 5 bases, and 25 bases lay in between. Complete variable domain (other parts from reference TRBV11-2 and TRBJ2-7): EAGVAQSPRYKIIEKRQSVAFWCNPISGHATLYWYQQILGQGPKLLIQFQNNGVVDDSQLPKDRFSAERLKGVDSTLKIQPAKLEDSAVYLCASSRPTRLFGRNEQYFGPGTRLTVT.

The rearrangement joins TRBV19 to TRBJ2-1; D is unresolved. Trimming took 5 bases from V and 8 from J, leaving 10 bases between them. The germline gives CDR1 LNHDA, CDR2 SQIVND (reference sequence). This CDR3 spans 12 amino acids. Here the CDR3 DNA reads TGTGCCAGTAGTTCATCAAGCCATGAGCAGTTCTTC. Its translation is CASSSSSHEQFF.

For the CDR3, the DNA is TGTGCCAGCAGCCCCGGGCGGCAAGAGACCCAGTACTTC. Its translation is CASSPGRQETQYF. The chain uses TRBV12-3 or TRBV12-4 and TRBJ2-5, with D hard to call. Trimming shortened V by 6 bases and J by 2 bases, and 10 bases separated the two germline ends. The CDR3 is 13 residues long.

The rearrangement links TRBV28 to TRBJ2-5; 10 bases line up with TRBD2. The J segment lost 4 bases and the V segment lost 6 bases, leaving 23 bases of the junction unmatched. The CDR3 runs to 20 residues. Per the germline V gene, CDR1 is MDHEN and CDR2 is SYDVKM. The CDR3 spells CASSTGLARFSAGNGETQYF. CDR3 nucleotides: TGTGCCAGCAGCACGGGACTAGCGCGTTTCTCGGCGGGTAATGGAGAGACCCAGTACTTC.

The rearrangement joins TRBV11-3 to TRBJ2-1, with 14 positions matching TRBD2. The ends lost 1 base at V and 4 bases at J; junction bases unmatched: 6. The germline V gene has CDR1 SGHNT and CDR2 YENEEA. The CDR3 extends over 18 amino acids. The CDR3 sequence is CASSLGLAGGPLYNEQFF. Here the CDR3 DNA reads TGTGCCAGCAGCTTAGGACTAGCGGGGGGGCCGTTATACAATGAGCAGTTCTTC.

This clone is a singleton in its sample. The V call is TRBV7-9, the J call TRBJ2-7; 11 nucleotides align to TRBD2. CDR1 is SEHNR, CDR2 FQNEAQ, per germline (reference sequence). With V trimmed by 3 bases and J by 0 bases, 4 bases remained unmatched. The CDR3 sequence is 16 residues long. CDR3 in amino acids: CASSFATSGSSYEQYF. CDR3 in DNA: TGTGCCAGCAGCTTCGCAACTAGCGGGAGCTCCTACGAGCAGTACTTC.

J is TRBJ1-2 and V is TRBV20-1; 9 nucleotides match TRBD1. The CDR3 is 11 residues long. The J segment lost 7 bases and the V segment lost 7 bases, leaving 4 bases of the junction unmatched. CDR1 DFQATT and CDR2 SNEGSKA come from the germline V gene (reference sequence). Written as DNA, the CDR3 is TGCAGTGGCACAGGGGGCACTGGCTACACCTTC. Its protein product is CSGTGGTGYTF.

This clone is a singleton in its sample. The genes are TRBV7-2 and TRBJ2-2; D remains unclear. Germline values: CDR1 SGHTA, CDR2 FQGNSA. The CDR3 sequence is 14 residues long. V was shortened by 3 bases and J by 4 bases, with 9 bases between the two germline ends. Here the CDR3 reads CASSFRLGTGELFF. The CDR3 DNA follows: TGTGCCAGCAGCTTTCGACTGGGCACCGGGGAGCTGTTTTTT. The full variable domain, completed using reference TRBV7-2 and TRBJ2-2, is GAGVSQSPSNKVTEKGKDVELRCDPISGHTALYWYRQSLGQGLEFLIYFQGNSAPDKSGLPSDRFSAERTGGSVSTLTIQRTQQEDSAVYLCASSFRLGTGELFFGEGSRLTVL.

V gene TRBV5-6 combines with J gene TRBJ1-5, with 10 nucleotides matching TRBD1. After removal of 0 bases from V and 9 bases from J, the junction contained 6 bases not matched to a gene. CDR3 length: 15 residues. Per the germline V gene, CDR1 is SGHDT and CDR2 is YYEEEE. The CDR3 coding sequence is TGTGCCAGCAGCTTGGGGGGGACAGGGGCCTCGCCCCAGCATTTT. It encodes CASSLGGTGASPQHF. Drawing the rest from reference TRBV5-6 and TRBJ1-5, the complete variable domain is DAGVTQSPTHLIKTRGQQVTLRCSPKSGHDTVSWYQQALGQGPQFIFQYYEEEERQRGNFPDRFSGHQFPNYSSELNVNALLLGDSALYLCASSLGGTGASPQHFGDGTRLSIL.

The chain is built from TRBV10-2 and TRBJ2-3, with D uncertain. The CDR3 runs 14 residues. V was clipped by 7 bases and J by 0 bases, with 11 bases between them. Per the germline V gene, CDR1 is WSHSY and CDR2 is SAAADI. This CDR3 reads CASKLVSSTDTQYF. The CDR3 region has the DNA TGCGCCAGCAAGCTTGTATCTAGCACAGATACGCAGTATTTT.

This clone was detected ten times or more. The chain has TRBV7-9 and TRBJ1-6, with D unresolved. The V gene's germline CDR1 is SEHNR and CDR2 FQNEAQ (reference sequence). CDR3 length: 13 amino acids. The V end was cut by 6 bases, the J end by 7 bases, with 10 bases between. The CDR3 protein is CASSSSANSPLHF. As DNA, the CDR3 is TGTGCCAGCAGTTCCTCAGCAAATTCACCCCTCCACTTT.

In its sample, this clone was seen once. J is TRBJ1-5 and V is TRBV6-5, with TRBD1 identical over 9 bases. V shed 2 bases and J 4 bases; nucleotides not matched to a gene: 3. Germline V gene data show CDR1 as MNHEY and CDR2 as SVGAGI. This CDR3 is 15 amino acids long. As DNA, the CDR3 is TGTGCCAGCAGTTACCGACAGGGGGGAAATCAGCCCCAGCATTTT. Translated, it gives CASSYRQGGNQPQHF.

The chain combines TRBV18 with TRBJ1-2; no clear D. Trimming pared 1 base from V and 4 bases from J, leaving 13 bases between. From germline, CDR1 is KGHSH and CDR2 LQKENI. This CDR3 has 15 residues. CDR3 in DNA: TGTGCCAGCTCACCACGGATTTTGCAGTCCTATGGCTACACCTTC. Translated: CASSPRILQSYGYTF.

This clone occurred once. This chain joins TRBV7-2 and TRBJ2-1, with 9 nucleotides matching TRBD2. The germline gives CDR1 SGHTA, CDR2 FQGNSA. Germline trimming cut 3 bases from V and 15 bases from J; bases unmatched to any gene: 21. This CDR3 region has 17 residues. CDR3 protein: CASSLFSGGGIFGGAFF. In nucleotides, the CDR3 is TGTGCCAGCAGCTTGTTTAGCGGGGGAGGTATTTTCGGAGGGGCGTTCTTC. The full variable domain, in which reference TRBV7-2 and TRBJ2-1 provide the parts outside the CDR3, is GAGVSQSPSNKVTEKGKDVELRCDPISGHTALYWYRQSLGQGLEFLIYFQGNSAPDKSGLPSDRFSAERTGGSVSTLTIQRTQQEDSAVYLCASSLFSGGGIFGGAFFGPGTRLTVL.

The genes are TRBV28 and TRBJ2-3; 15 bases match TRBD2. J was trimmed by 3 bases and V by 8 bases; bases with no gene match: 9. The CDR3 length is 17 residues. Germline V gene sequence: CDR1 MDHEN, CDR2 SYDVKM. For the CDR3, the DNA is TGTGCCAGCTCAGGACTAGCGGGGGGGTCCGGTACAGATACGCAGTATTTT. It yields the protein CASSGLAGGSGTDTQYF.

The chain couples TRBV15 to TRBJ2-7; the D gene could be TRBD1 or TRBD2 (6 bases each). Germline CDR1 reads LNHNV; CDR2 reads YYDKDF (reference sequence). V lost 0 bases and J 2 bases, leaving 8 bases between the germline ends. This CDR3 contains 14 residues. The CDR3: CATSRDGGTYEQYF. CDR3 coding DNA: TGTGCCACCAGCAGAGACGGGGGCACCTACGAGCAGTACTTC.

The chain uses TRBV13 and TRBJ1-5; a possible D gene is TRBD1 (5 bases). The CDR3 runs 14 residues. Germline V gene sequence: CDR1 PRHDT, CDR2 FYEKMQ (reference sequence). V was clipped by 5 bases and J by 4 bases, with 12 bases between them. DNA for the CDR3: TGTGCCAGCAGCCGTATGGGGGGTAATCAGCCCCAGCATTTT. Its translation is CASSRMGGNQPQHF. The whole variable domain, remainder taken from reference TRBV13 and TRBJ1-5, is AAGVIQSPRHLIKEKRETATLKCYPIPRHDTVYWYQQGPGQDPQFLISFYEKMQSDKGSIPDRFSAQQFSDYHSELNMSSLELGDSALYFCASSRMGGNQPQHFGDGTRLSIL.

This clone was detected once. The chain is built from TRBV7-2 and TRBJ2-4; 9 nucleotides line up with TRBD1. Germline lookup yields CDR1 SGHTA and CDR2 FQGNSA. The CDR3 loop spans 15 amino acids. The trim removed 1 base at V and 3 bases at J, leaving 1 base unmatched. CDR3 protein: CASSLGQGDKNIQYF. The CDR3 coding sequence is TGTGCCAGCAGCTTAGGACAGGGGGACAAAAACATTCAGTACTTC.

This clone was seen only once. This CDR3 is also generated by other DNA sequences in the sample. The chain is built from TRBV6-2 or TRBV6-3 and TRBJ2-1; a possible D gene is TRBD1 (5 bases). V shed 2 bases and J shed 2 bases, with 7 bases lying between them. Germline V CDR1 and CDR2: MNHEY, SVGEGT. There are 14 residues in the CDR3. CDR3 loop: CASSYPTAYNEQFF. In DNA, the CDR3 is TGTGCCAGCAGTTACCCGACAGCCTACAATGAGCAGTTCTTC.

The chain recombines TRBV28 with TRBJ1-4, with D unclear. The CDR3 totals 13 residues. Germline V gives CDR1 MDHEN, CDR2 SYDVKM. Trimming removed 6 bases at V and 4 bases at J, with 9 bases between. The CDR3 nucleotides are TGTGCCAGCAGGGGGAGGGTTAATGAAAAACTGTTTTTT. It translates to CASRGRVNEKLFF.

The V call is TRBV29-1, the J call TRBJ1-2, with D possibly TRBD1 on 6 matching bases. Germline V CDR1 and CDR2: SQVTM, ANQGSEA. CDR3 length: 18 amino acids. Trimming cost V 4 bases and J 5 bases, with 29 bases left between them. CDR3 sequence reads: CSVGVQGISLRQFYGYTF. CDR3 DNA: TGCAGCGTTGGCGTCCAGGGGATATCCCTTCGGCAATTTTATGGCTACACCTTC.